This T cell receptor beta chain was observed in a study of CD8 T cells in ankylosing spondylitis. The TCR beta libraries were generated through quantitative 5'-RACE incorporating molecular barcodes. TCRdb ran MiXCR on the 5' RACE reads and lists one entry per CDR3 protein. The sample includes 800,000 to 900,000 distinct CDR3 sequences, approximately 12% seen only once; the top ten take about 0.5%. General study findings and limits: The study identified a TCR beta motif of several highly homologous variants that appeared characteristic of ankylosing spondylitis blood. Reportedly, significant enrichment of disease-linked clones occurred in matched ankylosing spondylitis synovial fluid. Some motif variants were previously reported in reactive arthritis synovial fluid and blood.

Trimming shortened V by 5 bases and J by 0 bases, and 17 bases separated the two germline ends. The CDR3 is 16 residues long. Germline assignment: CDR1 SGHVS and CDR2 FQNEAQ. This clonotype was found a few times. What it binds is not known. The sequence derives from a male donor with ankylosing spondylitis. V usage is TRBV7-8 and J usage is TRBJ2-7; D remains ambiguous. The sequenced sample was blood, either unsorted or a sorted T cell fraction (not recorded which). The CDR3 here is CASSPHRTASSYEQYF. CDR3 nucleotides: TGTGCCAGCAGCCCCCACCGGACGGCCAGCTCCTACGAGCAGTACTTC. Looking up the rest from reference TRBV7-8 and TRBJ2-7 gives the full variable domain: GAGVSQSPRYKVAKRGQDVALRCDPISGHVSLFWYQQALGQGPEFLTYFQNEAQLDKSGLPSDRFFAERPEGSVSTLKIQRTQQEDSAVYLCASSPHRTASSYEQYFGPGTRLTVT.